This T cell receptor (beta chain) was identified during a study of control samples from healthy donors and cancer patients (dated by TCRdb to about 2020). This clone was seen only once. Which antigen it targets is not known. Base qualities were left out, and no much larger clone turns up one base away. Libraries were constructed by the immunoSEQ multiplex PCR assay. Sourced from immuneACCESS, this table was stored by TCRdb with only in-frame sequences that have V and J called. A share of the clones is absent; for the studies checked, an unresolved V gene accounts for under half, and the remainder has no known explanation. The table for this sample lists roughly 160,000 clones; nearly 96% of them were counted only once. The ten biggest clones cover approximately 0.97% of the sample. The germline V gene yields SGHRS for CDR1 and YFSETQ for CDR2. The germline V end is reduced by 1 base and the J end by 3 bases; junction bases left unmatched: 10. The CDR3, cysteine through phenylalanine, is 17 amino acids long. CDR3 DNA only is kept here, 51 bases in frame from base 1.

The material sequenced was blood. Recombination connected TRBV5-1 to TRBJ1-2; the junction holds 9 bases that match TRBD1. The TCR sequence derives from a young woman in good health. The CDR3 in this case is CASSLNPGTGRDYGYTF. The sequenced DNA is TGCGCCAGCAGCTTGAACCCCGGGACAGGGAGGGACTATGGCTACACCTTC.